This T cell receptor beta chain was found in a study of blood T cell repertoires in COVID-19. Original analysis: Amplification from reference gene primers served as the basis for estimated nucleated cell counts. Produced via immunoSEQ multiplex PCR; TCRdb's table is partial and in-frame only. Clonal size and the V and J genes are those of that table, whereas D and trimming came from the DNA. Of 140,000 or so clones listed, around 86% were seen once; the top ten hold roughly 4%. The CDR3 has 19 amino acids. V lost 2 bases, J lost 6 bases, and 13 bases stayed unmatched. Germline V CDR1 and CDR2: MNHNS, SASEGT.

The sequenced sample was peripheral blood. The chain combines TRBV6-1 with TRBJ2-7, with 16 bases aligning to TRBD2. The clonotype was recovered from a woman aged 80 or over with acute or convalescent COVID-19. CDR3 coding DNA: TGTGCCAGCAGTGAACCCCCGGGACTAGCGGGAGGGCCGGTCCTCGAGCAGTACTTC. Its translation is CASSEPPGLAGGPVLEQYF.